These T cell receptor beta chains were read from a single sample in a study of T cells in localized non-small cell lung cancer. Some clones are missing from TCRdb's copy, which holds only in-frame ones; the method was immunoSEQ multiplex PCR. The sample has approximately 2,000 clones; roughly a fifth are singletons. The sequencing used lung tumor tissue, collected before any cancer treatment. All receptors derive from a man aged 40 to 70 with stage I lung adenocarcinoma. Both conserved end residues are trimmed from each CDR3. The order of the fields is clone size, J gene, CDR3 length, V gene, CDR3 protein. Rows may omit the clone size; those that give it use once, few, many or a size class.

clone size: few; J gene: TRBJ2-7; CDR3 length: 12; V gene: TRBV9; CDR3 protein: ASSLNPGQDEQY
clone size: medium-sized; J gene: TRBJ2-1; CDR3 length: 15; V gene: TRBV4-1; CDR3 protein: ASSQDSTSGTYNEQF
clone size: few; J gene: TRBJ1-1; CDR3 length: 12; V gene: TRBV6-1; CDR3 protein: ASSEGITNTEAF
clone size: large; J gene: TRBJ2-1; CDR3 length: 13; V gene: TRBV5-1; CDR3 protein: ASSLDGKSYNEQF
clone size: .; J gene: TRBJ2-1; CDR3 length: 16; V gene: TRBV18; CDR3 protein: ASSPRDRAWVSYNEQF
clone size: .; J gene: TRBJ2-1; CDR3 length: 11; V gene: TRBV12-1; CDR3 protein: ASSSSGGKVQF
clone size: .; J gene: TRBJ1-1; CDR3 length: 13; V gene: TRBV5-1; CDR3 protein: ASSLTGTVNTEAF
clone size: few; J gene: TRBJ2-3; CDR3 length: 12; V gene: TRBV30; CDR3 protein: AWSGLNGADTQY
clone size: hyperexpanded; J gene: TRBJ2-1; CDR3 length: 13; V gene: TRBV19; CDR3 protein: ASSSSSGQYNEQF
clone size: .; J gene: TRBJ2-2; CDR3 length: 13; V gene: TRBV5-1; CDR3 protein: ASSLGLYGTGELF
clone size: .; J gene: TRBJ2-3; CDR3 length: 10; V gene: TRBV28; CDR3 protein: ASNTVTDTQY
clone size: .; J gene: TRBJ2-7; CDR3 length: 10; V gene: TRBV19; CDR3 protein: ASSMFGSEQY
clone size: .; J gene: TRBJ2-1; CDR3 length: 14; V gene: TRBV19; CDR3 protein: ASSVRTSGSAGEQF
clone size: .; J gene: TRBJ1-2; CDR3 length: 13; V gene: TRBV9; CDR3 protein: ASSVASYGSYGYT
clone size: .; J gene: TRBJ2-7; CDR3 length: 13; V gene: TRBV5-1; CDR3 protein: ASSLAGTGLYEQY
clone size: .; J gene: TRBJ2-1; CDR3 length: 12; V gene: TRBV11-3; CDR3 protein: ASSFGLASNEQF
clone size: .; J gene: TRBJ1-1; CDR3 length: 12; V gene: TRBV6-8; CDR3 protein: ASSVPTGETEAF
clone size: .; J gene: TRBJ2-1; CDR3 length: 14; V gene: TRBV5-1; CDR3 protein: ASSPELDSSYNEQF
clone size: .; J gene: TRBJ2-7; CDR3 length: 11; V gene: TRBV29-1; CDR3 protein: SVSSQGAGEQY
clone size: .; J gene: TRBJ2-7; CDR3 length: 13; V gene: TRBV9; CDR3 protein: ASSVGSISSYEQY
clone size: once; J gene: TRBJ2-2; CDR3 length: 13; V gene: TRBV28; CDR3 protein: ASSPGGRDTGELF
clone size: large; J gene: TRBJ2-5; CDR3 length: 12; V gene: TRBV11-3; CDR3 protein: ASSLRTGVKTQY
clone size: medium-sized; J gene: TRBJ2-7; CDR3 length: 13; V gene: TRBV6-8; CDR3 protein: ASSYSPGGVYEQY
clone size: few; J gene: TRBJ1-3; CDR3 length: 11; V gene: TRBV6-8; CDR3 protein: ASRANSGNTIY
clone size: medium-sized; J gene: TRBJ1-1; CDR3 length: 12; V gene: TRBV6-8; CDR3 protein: ASSLQPMNTEAF
clone size: .; J gene: TRBJ2-1; CDR3 length: 12; V gene: TRBV19; CDR3 protein: ASRLELGGREQF
clone size: few; J gene: TRBJ1-1; CDR3 length: 11; V gene: TRBV6-8; CDR3 protein: ASSPDLNTEAF
clone size: once; J gene: TRBJ2-4; CDR3 length: 19; V gene: TRBV28; CDR3 protein: ASSFVDGLAGTTGAKNIQY
clone size: few; J gene: TRBJ1-3; CDR3 length: 11; V gene: TRBV6-8; CDR3 protein: ASSGDSGNTIY
clone size: few; J gene: TRBJ2-3; CDR3 length: 15; V gene: TRBV18; CDR3 protein: ASSPRLAAASTDTQY
clone size: .; J gene: TRBJ1-1; CDR3 length: 11; V gene: TRBV30; CDR3 protein: AWSLTRDTEAF
clone size: medium-sized; J gene: TRBJ2-7; CDR3 length: 12; V gene: TRBV4-1; CDR3 protein: ASSRGQGAGEQY
clone size: few; J gene: TRBJ2-7; CDR3 length: 11; V gene: TRBV6-8; CDR3 protein: ASSYYGRDEQY
clone size: .; J gene: TRBJ1-1; CDR3 length: 13; V gene: TRBV9; CDR3 protein: ASSVAGAPGTEAF
clone size: .; J gene: TRBJ2-2; CDR3 length: 12; V gene: TRBV11-3; CDR3 protein: ASSLTKAVRELF
clone size: medium-sized; J gene: TRBJ2-7; CDR3 length: 13; V gene: TRBV6-8; CDR3 protein: ASRLTGPFSYEQY
clone size: few; J gene: TRBJ1-1; CDR3 length: 12; V gene: TRBV11-3; CDR3 protein: ASSESRRNTEAF
clone size: .; J gene: TRBJ2-1; CDR3 length: 12; V gene: TRBV11-3; CDR3 protein: ASTLASGRGRQF
clone size: .; J gene: TRBJ2-3; CDR3 length: 13; V gene: TRBV19; CDR3 protein: ASSIRPGPPDTQY
clone size: once; J gene: TRBJ2-4; CDR3 length: 13; V gene: TRBV18; CDR3 protein: ASSPRQGAPPIQY
clone size: .; J gene: TRBJ2-6; CDR3 length: 14; V gene: TRBV28; CDR3 protein: ASSSRGSSGANVLT
clone size: medium-sized; J gene: TRBJ1-2; CDR3 length: 13; V gene: TRBV6-8; CDR3 protein: ASSGEGGTNYGYT
clone size: many; J gene: TRBJ2-7; CDR3 length: 14; V gene: TRBV11-3; CDR3 protein: ASSSTGGVIQDEQY
clone size: .; J gene: TRBJ2-3; CDR3 length: 14; V gene: TRBV19; CDR3 protein: ASSESLAGSTDTQY
clone size: .; J gene: TRBJ1-1; CDR3 length: 12; V gene: TRBV6-8; CDR3 protein: ASSDGQLNTEAF
clone size: few; J gene: TRBJ1-5; CDR3 length: 14; V gene: TRBV6-8; CDR3 protein: ASSLMWRKGNQPQH
clone size: .; J gene: TRBJ1-6; CDR3 length: 15; V gene: TRBV19; CDR3 protein: ASKGQGYPLSGSPLH
clone size: .; J gene: TRBJ2-2; CDR3 length: 13; V gene: TRBV11-3; CDR3 protein: ASSLEGGNTGELF
clone size: .; J gene: TRBJ1-4; CDR3 length: 14; V gene: TRBV9; CDR3 protein: ASSPTSQKGNEKLF
clone size: .; J gene: TRBJ2-3; CDR3 length: 11; V gene: TRBV29-1; CDR3 protein: SVDGLATDTQY
clone size: few; J gene: TRBJ1-6; CDR3 length: 13; V gene: TRBV11-3; CDR3 protein: ASSYRTGGNSPLH